Below, 12 T cell receptor beta chains from the same sample are listed, as sequenced in a study of T cell responses to AZD1222 COVID-19 vaccine. Profiled with immunoSEQ multiplex PCR; TCRdb holds only in-frame clones, not every one. This sample carries about 130,000 clones, 90% of them seen once, and the ten largest clones take roughly 7.2%. The sequencing used peripheral blood, collected on day 0 of AZD1222 vaccination. The origin of the receptors is an adult in good health.

The chain carries TRBV7-2 and TRBJ2-7, with D possibly matching TRBD1 (5 bases). V lost 0 bases and J lost 0, with 12 bases in between. Germline V gives CDR1 SGHTA, CDR2 FQGNSA. This CDR3 has 16 residues. CDR3 protein: CASSLAVGRASYEQYF. The CDR3 DNA is TGTGCCAGCAGCTTAGCGGTCGGCAGGGCCTCCTACGAGCAGTACTTC.

The chain recombines TRBV18 with TRBJ2-7; tentatively, D is TRBD2 (6 bases). Germline assignment: CDR1 KGHSH and CDR2 LQKENI. The CDR3 has 13 residues. V was pared by 6 bases and J by 4 bases, with 13 bases between. The CDR3 reads CASSQEGRYEQYF. The CDR3 DNA follows: TGTGCCAGCTCGCAAGAGGGGAGGTACGAGCAGTACTTC. Complete variable domain (other parts from reference TRBV18 and TRBJ2-7): NAGVMQNPRHLVRRRGQEARLRCSPMKGHSHVYWYRQLPEEGLKFMVYLQKENIIDESGMPKERFSAEFPKEGPSILRIQQVVRGDSAAYFCASSQEGRYEQYFGPGTRLTVT.

The chain combines TRBV4-1 with TRBJ1-5; no clear D. V was pared by 0 bases and J by 0 bases, with 6 bases between. This CDR3 is built from 15 residues. Per germline, CDR1 MGHRA and CDR2 YSYEKL. CDR3: CASSQEQYSNQPQHF. DNA of the CDR3: TGCGCCAGCAGCCAAGAACAATATAGCAATCAGCCCCAGCATTTT.

The chain combines TRBV13 with TRBJ2-3; D could derive from TRBD1 or TRBD2 (5 bases each). V lost 2 bases and J 6 bases, leaving 12 bases between the germline ends. The CDR3 consists of 14 residues. The germline V gene encodes CDR1 PRHDT and CDR2 FYEKMQ (reference sequence). The CDR3 protein is CASSLRGDPDTQYF. The CDR3 nucleotides read TGTGCCAGCAGCTTAAGAGGGGATCCGGATACGCAGTATTTT.

On this clone itself: Other DNA sequences from this sample encode an identical CDR3 as well. The chain employs TRBV6-5 and TRBJ1-3; D is undetermined. Germline assignment: CDR1 MNHEY and CDR2 SVGAGI. V was shortened by 6 bases and J by 8 bases, with 8 bases between the two germline ends. This CDR3 has 11 amino acids. The CDR3 DNA follows: TGTGCCAGCAGCTACGGGGACACCATATATTTT. It translates to CASSYGDTIYF.

The gene calls are TRBV6-5 and TRBJ1-1; the match to TRBD1 covers 7 bases. Germline V lookup: CDR1 MNHEY, CDR2 SVGAGI. The CDR3 runs to 14 residues. Trimming took 7 bases from V and 3 from J; bases not matched to a gene: 8. Here the CDR3 reads CASTQGGVDTEAFF. Written as DNA, the CDR3 is TGTGCCAGCACCCAGGGGGGCGTGGACACTGAAGCTTTCTTT.

This chain links TRBV11-1 with TRBJ2-5, with D perhaps matching TRBD1 (6 bases). This CDR3 contains 16 residues. Per the germline V gene, CDR1 is SGHAT and CDR2 is FQDESV (reference sequence). V gave up 5 bases and J gave up 1 base, with 17 bases separating them. In nucleotides, the CDR3 is TGTGCCAGCAGCGGATTACAGGGATATCTCCAAGAGACCCAGTACTTC. Its protein product is CASSGLQGYLQETQYF. The whole variable domain, filled in from reference TRBV11-1 and TRBJ2-5, reads EAEVAQSPRYKITEKSQAVAFWCDPISGHATLYWYRQILGQGPELLVQFQDESVVDDSQLPKDRFSAERLKGVDSTLKIQPAELGDSAMYLCASSGLQGYLQETQYFGPGTRLLVL.

The chain carries TRBV10-3 and TRBJ1-3, with D perhaps matching TRBD1 (5 bases). Looked up from germline, CDR1 is ENHRY and CDR2 is SYGVKD. V dropped 6 bases and J dropped 3 bases, with 12 bases sitting between them. The CDR3 sequence is 14 residues long. This CDR3 reads CAIRGDGGGNTIYF. DNA for the CDR3: TGTGCCATCAGGGGAGACGGGGGTGGAAACACCATATATTTT.

The chain recombines TRBV19 with TRBJ2-1, with 11 bases matching TRBD2. This CDR3 region has 16 residues. The germline V gene encodes CDR1 LNHDA and CDR2 SQIVND (reference sequence). Losses at the gene ends were 5 bases for V and 3 bases for J; bases not matched to a gene: 6. The CDR3 bases are TGTGCCAGTAGTGAGGGACTAGCGGAGTTCTACAATGAGCAGTTCTTC. Amino acids: CASSEGLAEFYNEQFF.

V is TRBV6-5 and J is TRBJ2-7; D gene ambiguous. V was pared by 5 bases and J by 4 bases, with 15 bases between. Germline-derived CDR1 and CDR2 are MNHEY and SVGAGI. This CDR3 contains 14 residues. CDR3: CASSPLTNSYEQYF. The CDR3 DNA reads as TGTGCCAGCAGTCCCCTGACAAATTCGTACGAGCAGTACTTC.

The chain uses TRBV28 and TRBJ2-7, with TRBD1 matching 10 bases. Germline V lookup: CDR1 MDHEN, CDR2 SYDVKM. Trimming removed 6 bases from V and 1 base from J; junction bases left unmatched: 9. This CDR3 region has 16 residues. The CDR3 bases are TGTGCCAGCAGCGGGGGGGGACAGGGGTTTTCCTACGAGCAGTACTTC. It specifies CASSGGGQGFSYEQYF.

The chain recombines TRBV2 with TRBJ2-1; 7 bases fit TRBD1. V lost 2 bases, J lost 8 bases, and 6 bases stayed unmatched. In germline, CDR1 is SNHLY, CDR2 FYNNEI. The CDR3 sequence is 14 residues long. The CDR3 loop reads CASSERQGSYEQFF. DNA for the CDR3: TGTGCCAGCAGTGAACGACAGGGTAGCTATGAGCAGTTCTTC.